This entry features one T cell receptor (beta chain) sequence. The data derive from a study of molecular identifiers for immune sequencing clone quantification. MiXCR, run by TCRdb on the PCR reads, gives a single entry per CDR3 protein. The repertoire holds around 480,000 distinct CDR3 sequences, 20% to 25% seen once, with 0.7% to 1% in the top ten. Trimming pared 8 bases from V and 0 bases from J, leaving 7 bases between. The CDR3 runs to 12 residues. Germline V gene data show CDR1 as PRHDT and CDR2 as FYEKMQ (reference sequence). The source is a human donor in good health. Some libraries in this study had Jurkat cell RNA spiked in. This chain joins TRBV13 and TRBJ2-5; possible D gene TRBD1, 6 bases. Sequences were obtained from naive CD8+ T cells from blood, with Jurkat cell RNA spiked in. Specified subset: FACS-sorted CD8+CD4-CCR7+CD45RA+ naive T cells. The CDR3 sequence: CASGQYQETQYF. The CDR3 DNA sequence: TGTGCCAGCGGACAGTACCAAGAGACCCAGTACTTC.